Below are 22 T cell receptor beta chains sequenced from a single sample in a study of T cell repertoires in cytomegalovirus infection. TCRdb ran MiXCR on the reads and lists one entry per CDR3 protein. The sample yields about a million distinct CDR3 sequences, approximately 33% seen once. These TCRs are of unknown antigen specificity. The material was cultured CD8+ T cells from PBMCs, obtained from culture after CMV antigen stimulation. Source of these receptors: a human donor in good health (CMV status not recorded). Some clones in this sample may be carry-over from other donors' samples.

The table lists this clonotype with many counts. The chain uses TRBV7-9 and TRBJ1-3; no definite D call. Germline V gene sequence: CDR1 SEHNR, CDR2 FQNEAQ (reference sequence). Trimming removed 8 bases from V and 4 bases from J, with 15 bases in between. The CDR3 sequence is 14 residues long. The CDR3 spells CASASSFLGNTIYF. The DNA of the CDR3 is TGTGCCAGCGCCTCCTCTTTCTTGGGAAACACCATATATTTT.

The V gene is TRBV27, the J gene TRBJ2-3; D call uncertain. Trimming took 5 bases from V and 2 from J, leaving 14 bases between them. The CDR3 consists of 15 residues. Germline V lookup: CDR1 MNHEY, CDR2 SMNVEV (reference sequence). The CDR3 reads CASSPKQEITDTQYF. CDR3 nucleotide sequence: TGTGCCAGCAGTCCCAAACAAGAGATCACAGATACGCAGTATTTT.

This clonotype was observed a handful of times. The V and J genes are TRBV6-8 and TRBJ2-1, with TRBD1 identical over 9 bases. V trimming: 2 bases; J trimming: 8 bases; junction bases outside the gene matches: 7. From germline, CDR1 is MNHGY and CDR2 SAAAGT. The CDR3 has 15 amino acids. The CDR3 protein is CASSYKDRGFDEQFF. DNA of the CDR3: TGTGCCAGCAGTTACAAGGACAGGGGATTTGATGAGCAGTTCTTC.

The chain uses TRBV19 and TRBJ1-1, with D perhaps TRBD1 (5 bases). V was cut by 1 base and J by 5 bases, with 11 bases left in between. Germline V gene lookup returns CDR1 LNHDA and CDR2 SQIVND (reference sequence). CDR3 length: 14 amino acids. The CDR3 sequence: CASSIVDTWTEAFF. The CDR3 DNA is TGTGCCAGTAGTATAGTGGACACGTGGACTGAAGCTTTCTTT.

This clonotype was observed at least ten times. The gene calls are TRBV7-6 and TRBJ2-1; possible D gene TRBD1, 6 bases. There are 20 residues in the CDR3. The V end was cut by 1 base, the J end by 1 base, with 23 bases between. Per the germline V gene, CDR1 is SGHVS and CDR2 is FNYEAQ. The CDR3 coding sequence is TGTGCCAGCAGCTTAGGGGGTGGCAGGGGCCCCTCCAAGTCCTACAATGAGCAGTTCTTC. It translates to CASSLGGGRGPSKSYNEQFF. The full variable domain, its missing parts supplied by reference TRBV7-6 and TRBJ2-1, is GAGVSQSPRYKVTKRGQDVALRCDPISGHVSLYWYRQALGQGPEFLTYFNYEAQQDKSGLPNDRFSAERPEGSISTLTIQRTEQRDSAMYRCASSLGGGRGPSKSYNEQFFGPGTRLTVL.

This clonotype appeared many times. The V call is TRBV6-2 or TRBV6-3, the J call TRBJ2-5, with TRBD2 matching over 8 bases. Trimming cost V 5 bases and J 4 bases; bases outside gene matches: 12. The CDR3 consists of 16 residues. The germline V gene encodes CDR1 MNHEY and CDR2 SVGEGT. DNA of the CDR3: TGTGCCAGCAGTCCTTTCCACTACCTAGCGGGAGAGACCCAGTACTTC. Its translation: CASSPFHYLAGETQYF.

This clonotype was found many times. V is TRBV7-2 and J is TRBJ2-5, with TRBD2 identical over 12 bases. The length of the CDR3 is 18 residues. Germline trimming cut 6 bases from V and 0 bases from J; bases unmatched to any gene: 11. CDR1 and CDR2 (germline): SGHTA, FQGNSA. The CDR3 DNA sequence: TGTGCCAGCAGTCCGGACAGGAGACTAGCGGGGGACCAAGAGACCCAGTACTTC. Protein: CASSPDRRLAGDQETQYF.

The V call is TRBV6-1, the J call TRBJ2-3, with D perhaps TRBD1 (5 bases). The length of the CDR3 is 14 residues. Germline values: CDR1 MNHNS, CDR2 SASEGT. Trimming took 5 bases from V and 4 from J, leaving 13 bases between them. CDR3 bases: TGTGCCAGCAGTTTCAGGGTGGCGGCAGATACGCAGTATTTT. This sequence encodes CASSFRVAADTQYF.

This clonotype occurred many times. V and J are TRBV12-3 or TRBV12-4 and TRBJ2-7; no firm D call. The CDR3 runs 12 residues. V was trimmed by 5 bases and J by 3 bases, leaving 8 bases between them. The CDR3 here is CASSLVIYEQYF. CDR3 in DNA: TGTGCCAGCAGTCTCGTAATCTACGAGCAGTACTTC.

This clonotype occurred many times. This chain uses TRBV7-6 with TRBJ2-6; TRBD1 aligns across 7 bases. After removal of 7 bases from V and 4 bases from J, the junction contained 10 bases not matched to a gene. This CDR3 comprises 16 residues. Per germline, CDR1 SGHVS and CDR2 FNYEAQ. CDR3 residues: CASTYLTGAGANVLTF. DNA of the CDR3: TGTGCCAGCACCTATCTTACAGGGGCCGGGGCCAACGTCCTGACTTTC.

The V and J genes are TRBV6-1 and TRBJ1-1; perhaps TRBD1 as D (5 bases). The CDR3 is 16 residues long. Germline V lookup: CDR1 MNHNS, CDR2 SASEGT. V lost 8 bases and J 7 bases, leaving 26 bases between the germline ends. The CDR3 here is CASQGPLRGAEGEAFF. CDR3 nucleotide sequence: TGTGCCAGCCAGGGACCCTTACGTGGGGCAGAGGGTGAAGCTTTCTTT.

This chain links TRBV9 with TRBJ2-3; D may correspond to TRBD1 or TRBD2 (5 bases each). The germline gives CDR1 SGDLS, CDR2 YYNGEE. Trimming stripped 0 bases from V and 2 bases from J, with 10 bases between. The CDR3 extends over 15 amino acids. This CDR3 reads CASSVARGATDTQYF. The CDR3 DNA sequence: TGTGCCAGCAGCGTAGCAAGGGGAGCCACAGATACGCAGTATTTT.

This clonotype was seen repeatedly, ten times or more. The rearrangement joins TRBV12-3 or TRBV12-4 to TRBJ1-1; D is undetermined. V was trimmed by 4 bases and J by 2 bases, leaving 11 bases between them. The CDR3 runs 14 residues. CDR3 sequence reads: CASSYEASNTEAFF. CDR3 bases: TGTGCCAGCAGTTATGAAGCCAGCAACACTGAAGCTTTCTTT.

This clonotype has ten or more counts. The CDR3 DNA sequence: TGTGCCAGCAGTCCAACCTTTGTTTTGGGCAGACGGAACACCGGGGAGCTGTTTTTT. This gives the protein CASSPTFVLGRRNTGELFF. V usage is TRBV6-2 or TRBV6-3 and J usage is TRBJ2-2; D is unclear. V was shortened by 5 bases and J by 1 base, with 23 bases between the two germline ends. Germline assignment: CDR1 MNHEY and CDR2 SVGEGT. The CDR3 covers 19 residues.

Remarks on this clonotype: With a much larger clone just one base away, this may be a read error. CDR3 coding DNA: TGTGCCAGCAGCTTAGAGGGACTAGGACCCGACAATGAGCAGTTCTTC. Translated: CASSLEGLGPDNEQFF. The chain joins TRBV7-6 to TRBJ2-1; the match to TRBD2 covers 8 bases. The V segment lost 1 base and the J segment 5 bases; nucleotides outside the gene matches: 7. Germline assignment: CDR1 SGHVS and CDR2 FNYEAQ. The CDR3 sequence is 16 residues long. Full variable domain (remainder filled in from reference TRBV7-6 and TRBJ2-1): GAGVSQSPRYKVTKRGQDVALRCDPISGHVSLYWYRQALGQGPEFLTYFNYEAQQDKSGLPNDRFSAERPEGSISTLTIQRTEQRDSAMYRCASSLEGLGPDNEQFFGPGTRLTVL.

This clonotype was counted many times. This chain connects TRBV10-3 to TRBJ2-7; 8 bases are a match to TRBD1. Per the germline V gene, CDR1 is ENHRY and CDR2 is SYGVKD. The CDR3 consists of 14 residues. J lost 4 bases, V lost 4 bases, and 6 bases had no gene match. CDR3 nucleotides: TGTGCCATCAGTGGAGACAGGGGCCGTTACGAGCAGTACTTC. Translation gives CAISGDRGRYEQYF.

This clonotype has ten or more counts. The chain has TRBV7-9 and TRBJ2-7, with 8 bases that match TRBD2. There are 18 residues in the CDR3. The trim removed 7 bases at V and 0 bases at J, leaving 17 bases unmatched. Germline values: CDR1 SEHNR, CDR2 FQNEAQ (reference sequence). CDR3 loop: CASINTLVAGISSYEQYF. The CDR3 DNA reads as TGTGCCAGCATCAATACGTTGGTAGCGGGGATAAGCTCCTACGAGCAGTACTTC.

This clonotype was picked up a small number of times. V is TRBV10-2 and J is TRBJ2-7; D may match TRBD1 or TRBD2 (6 bases each). V was pared by 7 bases and J by 3 bases, with 19 bases between. Germline V gives CDR1 WSHSY, CDR2 SAAADI. CDR3 length: 15 residues. CDR3 nucleotides: TGCGCCAGCACTCCGGGAGTCGGGGGCGGCTACGAGCAGTACTTC. Residues: CASTPGVGGGYEQYF.

This clonotype was detected a few times. The chain recombines TRBV6-2 or TRBV6-3 with TRBJ2-7; D is perhaps TRBD2 (7 bases). CDR1 and CDR2 from the germline V gene are MNHEY and SVGEGT. This CDR3 has 13 amino acids. Deletions cut 8 bases from V and 3 bases from J, with 14 bases between. The CDR3 loop reads CASGAGAHYEQYV. The DNA for the CDR3 is TGTGCCAGCGGGGCGGGGGCCCACTACGAGCAGTACGTC.

This clonotype has only a few counts. The chain is built from TRBV19 and TRBJ2-7, with D perhaps being TRBD1 or TRBD2 (5 bases each). The V gene lost 7 bases and the J gene lost 3 bases, with 13 bases spanning the gap. The germline V gene has CDR1 LNHDA and CDR2 SQIVND (reference sequence). There are 13 residues in the CDR3. The CDR3 reads CASTLGTGYEQYF. CDR3 coding DNA: TGTGCCAGTACCCTAGGGACGGGCTACGAGCAGTACTTC.

Ten or more counts support this clonotype. This rearrangement joins TRBV7-2 to TRBJ2-3; 10 nucleotides align to TRBD2. This CDR3 is built from 17 residues. Trimming cost V 3 bases and J 0 bases; bases outside gene matches: 6. The germline CDR1 and CDR2 sequences are SGHTA and FQGNSA. CDR3 DNA sequence: TGTGCCAGCAGCTTGGGTCCTAGCGGGGGAAGCACAGATACGCAGTATTTT. Translated: CASSLGPSGGSTDTQYF.

The gene calls are TRBV6-2 or TRBV6-3 and TRBJ2-1; the D is unclear. CDR3 length equals 12 residues. Trimming cost V 5 bases and J 6 bases, with 8 bases left between them. CDR1 is MNHEY, CDR2 SVGEGT, per germline. CDR3 sequence reads: CASSLESNEQFF. In nucleotides, the CDR3 is TGTGCCAGCAGTCTGGAAAGCAATGAGCAGTTCTTC.